Presented here are 21 T cell receptor beta chains from one specimen sequenced in a study of blood T cells in healthy people across ages. Primed by a sample-barcoded 5' primer and a J-beta primer mix, a second PCR proceeded for roughly 7 to 11 cycles. TCRdb re-analysed the 5' RACE reads in MiXCR, keeping a single row per CDR3 protein. Among just under 900,000 distinct CDR3 sequences listed, under 30% were seen once. The material sequenced was blood. The receptors here all came from a woman aged 80 or over in good health.

This clonotype was seen many times. The chain carries TRBV24-1 and TRBJ2-1; 8 bases fit TRBD2. Looked up from germline, CDR1 is KGHDR and CDR2 is SFDVKD. J gave up 4 bases and V 4 bases, and 2 bases lay outside the gene matches. The CDR3 is 14 residues long. This chain's CDR3 is CATSDGGGYNEQFF. CDR3 nucleotide sequence: TGTGCCACCAGTGACGGGGGGGGATACAATGAGCAGTTCTTC.

V usage is TRBV27 and J usage is TRBJ2-7; the match to TRBD2 covers 7 bases. Germline trimming cut 3 bases from V and 6 bases from J; bases unmatched to any gene: 8. In germline, CDR1 is MNHEY, CDR2 SMNVEV (reference sequence). The CDR3 is 14 amino acids. CDR3 coding DNA: TGTGCCAGCAGTTTTAGGCGGGGGACGGGCGAGCAGTACTTC. It is translated as CASSFRRGTGEQYF.

This clonotype appeared many times. This chain connects TRBV7-9 to TRBJ2-7; a possible D gene is TRBD1 (5 bases). Trimming took off 1 base at V and 5 bases at J, with 6 bases between the two ends. CDR3 length equals 12 residues. Germline lookup yields CDR1 SEHNR and CDR2 FQNEAQ (reference sequence). CDR3 loop: CASSLEGHEQYF. In DNA form, the CDR3 reads TGTGCCAGCAGCTTAGAGGGGCACGAGCAGTACTTC.

The chain uses TRBV6-6 and TRBJ2-3; 15 positions match TRBD2. Germline values: CDR1 MNHNY, CDR2 SVGAGI (reference sequence). CDR3 length: 16 residues. The J segment lost 2 bases and the V segment lost 6 bases, leaving 3 bases of the junction unmatched. The CDR3 sequence: CASRGTSGGTTDTQYF. CDR3 nucleotide sequence: TGTGCCAGCAGAGGGACTAGCGGGGGGACCACAGATACGCAGTATTTT.

The chain combines TRBV11-2 with TRBJ1-4, with 7 bases fitting TRBD1. CDR1 is SGHAT, CDR2 FQNNGV, per germline. The CDR3 runs 17 residues. The J segment lost 3 bases and the V segment lost 5 bases, leaving 12 bases of the junction unmatched. As DNA, the CDR3 is TGTGCCAGCAGCCCCAGACAGGGTGGAATGGCTAATGAAAAACTGTTTTTT. This encodes CASSPRQGGMANEKLFF.

CDR3 loop: CASRETGVAGKLFF. The CDR3 DNA sequence: TGTGCCAGCAGGGAAACGGGGGTGGCGGGAAAACTGTTTTTT. The genes are TRBV28 and TRBJ1-4; a possible D gene is TRBD1 (5 bases). The CDR3 length is 14 residues. V gave up 6 bases and J gave up 10 bases, with 18 bases separating them. Germline CDR1 and CDR2: MDHEN and SYDVKM.

The rearrangement joins TRBV10-3 to TRBJ2-7, with 9 bases identical to TRBD1. This CDR3 is built from 15 residues. Germline assignment: CDR1 ENHRY and CDR2 SYGVKD. J was trimmed by 0 bases and V by 4 bases; bases with no gene match: 4. The CDR3 DNA reads as TGTGCCATCAGTGGAGGACAGGGGAGCTCCTACGAGCAGTACTTC. Translating gives CAISGGQGSSYEQYF.

The V and J genes are TRBV5-1 and TRBJ2-6; no firm D call. From germline, CDR1 is SGHRS and CDR2 YFSETQ. The V and J ends lost 4 bases and 4 bases respectively, with 12 bases between them. The CDR3 extends over 15 amino acids. The CDR3 DNA is TGCGCCAGCAGCGCGTCCCTATCCGGGGCCAACGTCCTGACTTTC. It encodes CASSASLSGANVLTF.

This clonotype was counted once. The genes are TRBV5-1 and TRBJ2-1; D remains ambiguous. The V end was cut by 0 bases, the J end by 7 bases, with 11 bases between. The germline V gene has CDR1 SGHRS and CDR2 YFSETQ. The CDR3 totals 14 residues. This CDR3 reads CASSLAGVWNEQFF. The DNA for the CDR3 is TGCGCCAGCAGCTTGGCTGGGGTTTGGAATGAGCAGTTCTTC.

This clonotype showed up just a few times. This may come from a read error, since a much larger clone is one base off. The chain joins TRBV6-1 to TRBJ2-5; TRBD2 matches 9 bases. The CDR3 consists of 12 residues. Trimming removed 7 bases from V and 11 bases from J; junction bases left unmatched: 8. The germline V gene encodes CDR1 MNHNS and CDR2 SASEGT. This CDR3 is CASTERGDEQYF. The CDR3 region has the DNA TGTGCCAGCACTGAGCGGGGGGATGAGCAGTACTTC.

This clonotype has only a few counts. A single base separates this from a much larger clone, so it may be a read error. The J gene is TRBJ1-2, the V gene TRBV7-2, with D possibly matching TRBD1 (5 bases). The CDR3 is 14 residues long. The germline V gene has CDR1 SGHTA and CDR2 FQGNSA. V lost 5 bases to trimming and J lost 4 bases, with 14 bases between them. As DNA, the CDR3 is TGTGCCAGCAGCACCGACGGGGGACGCTATGGCTACACCTTC. Its protein product is CASSTDGGRYGYTF.

This clonotype was detected ten times or more. V and J are TRBV9 and TRBJ2-1; TRBD2 matches at 13 bases. J lost 4 bases, V lost 4 bases, and 2 bases had no gene match. CDR1 is SGDLS and CDR2 is YYNGEE in the germline V gene. This CDR3 region has 15 residues. CDR3 region: CASSMTSGGYNEQFF. The CDR3 DNA reads as TGTGCCAGCAGCATGACTAGCGGGGGGTACAATGAGCAGTTCTTC. Full variable domain (remainder filled in from reference TRBV9 and TRBJ2-1): DSGVTQTPKHLITATGQRVTLRCSPRSGDLSVYWYQQSLDQGLQFLIQYYNGEERAKGNILERFSAQQFPDLHSELNLSSLELGDSALYFCASSMTSGGYNEQFFGPGTRLTVL.

This clonotype was counted at least ten times. The chain uses TRBV24-1 and TRBJ2-3; 10 nucleotides match TRBD2. V lost 4 bases, J lost 2 bases, and 8 bases stayed unmatched. The CDR3 totals 17 residues. The germline V gene has CDR1 KGHDR and CDR2 SFDVKD. This chain's CDR3 is CATSDTGTSVFTDTQYF. CDR3 DNA: TGTGCCACCAGTGACACCGGGACTAGCGTATTCACAGATACGCAGTATTTT.

The chain is built from TRBV18 and TRBJ2-4; 7 bases align to TRBD1. The CDR3 runs to 15 residues. Germline V gene data show CDR1 as KGHSH and CDR2 as LQKENI. V dropped 0 bases and J dropped 13; count of bases not matched to a gene: 12. In DNA form, the CDR3 reads TGTGCCAGCTCACCACCCGGGACAGTGAGGGGTGAGCAGTACTTC. Protein product: CASSPPGTVRGEQYF.

To note about this clonotype: A single base separates this from a much larger clone, so it may be a read error. The chain recombines TRBV15 with TRBJ2-7; tentative D call: TRBD2 (6 bases). The assigned J gene may be wrong: the sequence end matches TRBJ2-4 better. The length of the CDR3 is 18 residues. Germline assignment: CDR1 LNHNV and CDR2 YYDKDF (reference sequence). CDR3 DNA sequence: TGTGCCACCAGCAGACCTACCAGGAGGGCGGTGGGCAAAAGCATTCAGTACTTC. The encoded protein is CATSRPTRRAVGKSIQYF.

This clonotype was seen ten or more times. The V and J genes are TRBV5-6 and TRBJ2-1, with 11 nucleotides matching TRBD1. CDR3 length: 16 amino acids. Trimming removed 3 bases from V and 4 bases from J; junction bases left unmatched: 6. Germline V gene sequence: CDR1 SGHDT, CDR2 YYEEEE. In DNA, the CDR3 is TGTGCCAGCAGCTGGGGACAGGGGGGGTCATACAATGAGCAGTTCTTC. Its translation is CASSWGQGGSYNEQFF. Variable domain in full (rest from reference TRBV5-6 and TRBJ2-1): DAGVTQSPTHLIKTRGQQVTLRCSPKSGHDTVSWYQQALGQGPQFIFQYYEEEERQRGNFPDRFSGHQFPNYSSELNVNALLLGDSALYLCASSWGQGGSYNEQFFGPGTRLTVL.

At least ten counts were recorded for this clonotype. V usage is TRBV10-3 and J usage is TRBJ2-7, with D unclear. V lost 2 bases and J lost 0, with 8 bases in between. CDR3 length: 14 residues. Germline lookup yields CDR1 ENHRY and CDR2 SYGVKD. In DNA form, the CDR3 reads TGTGCCATCAGTGAGAAGGGCGACTCCTACGAGCAGTACTTC. Translation gives CAISEKGDSYEQYF.

At least ten counts were recorded for this clonotype. The chain couples TRBV7-2 to TRBJ2-5; weak D call: TRBD1 (5 bases). The CDR3 is 16 residues long. Germline V gives CDR1 SGHTA, CDR2 FQGNSA. V lost 4 bases to trimming and J lost 4 bases, with 19 bases between them. The CDR3 DNA reads TGTGCCAGCAGCTCTATGTGGGAAGGGGTGCGAGAGACCCAGTACTTC. It is translated as CASSSMWEGVRETQYF.

The J gene is TRBJ2-4, the V gene TRBV11-2; 13 bases line up with TRBD2. The CDR3 covers 17 residues. The germline V gene has CDR1 SGHAT and CDR2 FQNNGV. V lost 2 bases, J lost 13 bases, and 14 bases stayed unmatched. The CDR3 reads CASSLMSGLAGDNEQYF. The CDR3 coding sequence is TGTGCCAGCAGCTTAATGTCAGGACTAGCGGGAGACAATGAGCAGTACTTC. Variable domain in full (rest from reference TRBV11-2 and TRBJ2-4): EAGVAQSPRYKIIEKRQSVAFWCNPISGHATLYWYQQILGQGPKLLIQFQNNGVVDDSQLPKDRFSAERLKGVDSTLKIQPAKLEDSAVYLCASSLMSGLAGDNEQYFGAGTRLSVL.

The table lists this clonotype with a few counts. V is TRBV7-2 and J is TRBJ2-1; the match to TRBD2 covers 13 bases. Trimming took 4 bases from V and 0 from J; bases not matched to a gene: 15. Germline lookup yields CDR1 SGHTA and CDR2 FQGNSA. The CDR3 is 21 amino acids. This CDR3 reads CASSSRAGTSGEGISYNEQFF. CDR3 bases: TGTGCCAGCAGCTCCCGTGCCGGGACTAGCGGGGAGGGGATCTCCTACAATGAGCAGTTCTTC. Variable domain in full (rest from reference TRBV7-2 and TRBJ2-1): GAGVSQSPSNKVTEKGKDVELRCDPISGHTALYWYRQSLGQGLEFLIYFQGNSAPDKSGLPSDRFSAERTGGSVSTLTIQRTQQEDSAVYLCASSSRAGTSGEGISYNEQFFGPGTRLTVL.

This clonotype came up once. The chain carries TRBV20-1 and TRBJ1-1, with TRBD1 matching 9 bases. The germline CDR1 and CDR2 sequences are DFQATT and SNEGSKA (reference sequence). CDR3 size: 16 residues. Unmatched junction bases numbered 13, after V lost 5 bases and J lost 3 bases. CDR3: CSAPGTGTRGDTEAFF. Here the CDR3 DNA reads TGCAGTGCTCCCGGGACAGGGACAAGAGGGGACACTGAAGCTTTCTTT.